This T cell receptor beta chain was documented in a study of siplizumab effects on memory and regulatory T cells. Germline V gene data show CDR1 as MDHEN and CDR2 as SYDVKM. J lost 4 bases, V lost 3 bases, and 7 bases had no gene match. The CDR3 consists of 15 residues. Measured with immunoSEQ multiplex PCR; TCRdb has only the in-frame clones, and not every one. The table lists tens of thousands of clones, approximately 97% of them singletons, with around 0.086% in the top ten. Whole-study findings and limits: Sequences below about 10^-5 frequency were poorly captured, limiting mapping of alloreactive clones.

For this clone: Its specificity is unknown.

The chain combines TRBV28 with TRBJ2-3; 7 bases align to TRBD1. This receptor was taken from a human donor in good health. The sequencing input was naive CD8+ T cells sorted from blood. The DNA of the CDR3 is TGTGCCAGCAGTTTGGGGCCAGGGGGTTCAGATACGCAGTATTTT. Amino acids: CASSLGPGGSDTQYF.